This TCR beta chain was found in a study of shared T cell receptors in the human thymus. Only in-frame clones appear in the TCRdb table, and some are missing; sequencing was by immunoSEQ multiplex PCR. The sample has hundreds of thousands of clones, roughly 88% seen once; the top ten hold more than 0.008%. Germline V lookup: CDR1 LNHDA, CDR2 SQIVND (reference sequence). V was pared by 5 bases and J by 4 bases, with 13 bases of the junction left unmatched. The CDR3 has 18 residues. These data are also associated with another study on human thymus T cells.

The V and J genes are TRBV19 and TRBJ1-6; 8 positions agree with TRBD1. This TCR was sampled from a girl under three years old with a congenital heart defect. The specimen sequenced was thymocytes. In nucleotides, the CDR3 is TGTGCCAGTAGTCCCGGTACCGGGACAGGCGATTATAATTCACCCCTCCACTTT. Encoded protein: CASSPGTGTGDYNSPLHF.